This T cell receptor (beta chain) comes out of a study of response to subunit inactivated influenza vaccine. Study-level findings and limits: After each seasonal influenza vaccination, few new T cells are recruited, the authors suggested.

Each CDR3 protein gets one entry after TCRdb re-called the RT-PCR reads with MiXCR. The table includes 750,000 to 850,000 distinct CDR3 sequences, approximately 17% detected once. On this clonotype: Its antigen remains unidentified.

The germline V gene encodes CDR1 LNHNV and CDR2 YYDKDF (reference sequence). The CDR3 has 14 amino acids. Trimming left V 1 base short and J 10 bases short, with 15 bases between. The V call is TRBV15, the J call TRBJ2-3; D perhaps matches TRBD2 (6 bases). The source was PBMCs from blood, collected 5 days after vaccination. This sequence was found in a man aged 50 to 60 who received an inactivated influenza vaccine. The CDR3 DNA sequence: TGTGCCACCAGCAGAGGCCGGAGGGCTCTCGCGCAGTATTTT. Its protein is CATSRGRRALAQYF.